This entry concerns a single TCR beta chain. These data belong to a study of blood T cell repertoires in COVID-19. Study context: The samples span acute and convalescent COVID-19 from the United States, Italy and Spain. Nucleic acid was either cDNA or gDNA, and it came from T cells, B-cell-depleted T cells, or PBMCs.

Measured with immunoSEQ multiplex PCR; TCRdb has only the in-frame clones, and not every one. This sample has approximately 190,000 clones, with approximately 90% found just once. CDR3 length: 15 residues. J gave up 6 bases and V 3 bases, and 9 bases lay outside the gene matches. Per germline, CDR1 DFQATT and CDR2 SNEGSKA (reference sequence). Sequenced input: peripheral blood. J is TRBJ2-1 and V is TRBV20-1; 9 nucleotides align to TRBD2. The sequence was obtained from a woman between 40 and 55 years old who had recovered from COVID-19. CDR3 DNA: TGCAGTGCTAGTAAAGGACTAGCGAGAGGCAATGAGCAGTTCTTC. This encodes CSASKGLARGNEQFF.